This T cell receptor beta chain originates from a study of post-analysis software for immune sequencing data. About the research overall: The patients showed relapsing-remitting, secondary progressive and progressive-relapsing multiple sclerosis courses.

Whole-study results and caveats: Roughly 5 TRBV segments, TRBV5-6, TRBV5-1 and TRBV20-1 among them, were found more frequent in patients than controls. Controls' normalized Chao1 diversity significantly exceeded that of multiple sclerosis patients. With F measure, samples from one preparation batch clustered together strongly.

A note on this clonotype: The target antigen is unknown.

The CDR3 is made up of 16 amino acids. Trimming removed 4 bases at V and 7 bases at J, with 20 bases between. Germline V gives CDR1 SGHNT, CDR2 YENEEA. The TCR beta cDNA libraries contained unique molecular identifiers. Between about 1 and 11 million T cells gave rise to hundreds of thousands of cDNA molecules. From the PCR reads, TCRdb called clonotypes with MiXCR, one entry per CDR3 protein. The sample gives roughly 870,000 distinct CDR3 sequences, around 50% of which show up once; about 4.8% is in the top ten. The rearrangement uses TRBV11-3 and TRBJ2-1, with D possibly matching TRBD1 (6 bases). The TCR sequence derives from a girl aged 5-17 years with multiple sclerosis. The sequencing sample was made of blood. The CDR3 loop is CASSSLGAQGSNEQFF. In nucleotides, the CDR3 is TGTGCCAGCAGCTCCCTGGGGGCTCAGGGGTCTAATGAGCAGTTCTTC. Complete variable domain (other parts from reference TRBV11-3 and TRBJ2-1): EAGVVQSPRYKIIEKKQPVAFWCNPISGHNTLYWYLQNLGQGPELLIRYENEEAVDDSQLPKDRFSAERLKGVDSTLKIQPAELGDSAVYLCASSSLGAQGSNEQFFGPGTRLTVL.